This T cell receptor beta chain derives from a study of blood T cells in healthy people across ages. Sample-barcoded 5' priming and a J-beta primer mix drove a second PCR of roughly 6 to 12 cycles. TCRdb recomputed calls from the 5' RACE reads with MiXCR, one row per CDR3 protein. The repertoire includes about 1 million distinct CDR3 sequences, 40% to 45% of them detected once, and over 15% sits in the top ten. A remark on this clonotype: At one of its ends the junction is not consistent with the germline gene, which may arise from a read error.

Germline loops: CDR1 LGHDT, CDR2 YNNKEL (reference sequence). The CDR3 sequence is 14 residues long. Sequenced sample: blood. The receptor was isolated from a woman aged 55-70 years in good health. This chain uses TRBV3-1 with TRBJ2-3, with TRBD1 as a possible D gene (5 bases). The CDR3 region has the DNA TGTGCCAGCAGCCACCAGAAATACACAGGTACGCAGTATTTT. Its translation is CASSHQKYTGTQYF.